This TCR beta chain comes out of a study of beta chain features in type 1 diabetes. General observations from the study: VDJ junctions from type 1 diabetes patients carried fewer insertions and larger deletions. Moderately but significantly shorter TCRB CDR3s were found in Type 1 diabetes patients in all four CD4+ subsets.

With regard to this clone: Antigen specificity is unknown.

As every portion of the isolated RNA was reverse transcribed, the sequencing read expressed TCRB transcripts. Using immunoSEQ multiplex PCR, the repertoire was profiled, and TCRdb retains in-frame clones only, with some absent. The data contain some 290,000 clones, approximately 15% of them singletons. The V segment lost 5 bases and the J segment 3 bases; nucleotides outside the gene matches: 8. The germline V gene encodes CDR1 LNHNV and CDR2 YYDKDF (reference sequence). The CDR3 loop spans 16 amino acids. The clonotype comes from a man aged 30-40 years with type 1 diabetes. The chain couples TRBV15 to TRBJ1-2; the match to TRBD1 covers 11 bases. Sequenced input: naive CD4+ T cells from blood. The CDR3, as DNA: TGTGCCACCAGCGCGCTCCTGGGACAGGGGGACTATGGCTACACCTTC. It encodes CATSALLGQGDYGYTF.